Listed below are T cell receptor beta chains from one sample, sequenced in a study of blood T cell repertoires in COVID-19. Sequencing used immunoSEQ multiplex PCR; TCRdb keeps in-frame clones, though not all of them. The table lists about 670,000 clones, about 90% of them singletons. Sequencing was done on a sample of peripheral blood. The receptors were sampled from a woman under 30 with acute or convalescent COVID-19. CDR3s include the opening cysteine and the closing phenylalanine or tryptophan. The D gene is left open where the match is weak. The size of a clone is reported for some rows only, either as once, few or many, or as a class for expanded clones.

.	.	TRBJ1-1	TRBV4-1	CASSQREGLNTEAFF	TGCGCCAGCAGCCAGAGGGAGGGGTTGAACACTGAAGCTTTCTTT
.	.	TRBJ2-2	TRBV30	CAWSKGSGELFF	TGTGCCTGGAGTAAGGGGTCCGGGGAGCTGTTTTTT
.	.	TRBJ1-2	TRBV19	CASSIPPGKGYTF	TGTGCCAGTAGTATACCCCCAGGGAAAGGCTACACCTTC
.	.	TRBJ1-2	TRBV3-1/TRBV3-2	CASSRLGGEDGYTF	TGTGCCAGCAGCCGGCTCGGGGGGGAGGATGGCTACACCTTC
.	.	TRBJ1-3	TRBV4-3	CASSQDHGAGNTIYF	TGCGCCAGCAGCCAAGATCACGGGGCTGGAAACACCATATATTTT
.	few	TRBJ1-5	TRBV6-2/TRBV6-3	CASSYTDRLSNQPQHF	TGTGCCAGCAGTTACACGGACAGACTTAGCAATCAGCCCCAGCATTTT
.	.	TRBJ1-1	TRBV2	CARRVNTEAFF	TGTGCCAGGCGAGTGAACACTGAAGCTTTCTTT
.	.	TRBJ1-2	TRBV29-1	CSVEDRTAYGYTF	TGCAGCGTTGAAGACAGGACAGCTTATGGCTACACCTTC
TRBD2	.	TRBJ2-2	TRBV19	CASISVSGVRSTGELFF	TGTGCCAGTATCTCTGTTAGCGGGGTTAGAAGCACCGGGGAGCTGTTTTTT
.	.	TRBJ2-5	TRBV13	CASSLVGVETQYF	TGTGCCAGCAGCTTAGTAGGGGTAGAGACCCAGTACTTC
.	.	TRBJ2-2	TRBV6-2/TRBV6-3	CASSRLESRTGELFF	TGTGCCAGCAGCAGACTAGAAAGTAGGACCGGGGAGCTGTTTTTT
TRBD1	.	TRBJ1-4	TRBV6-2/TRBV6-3	CASSPRDRRNEKLFF	TGTGCCAGCAGCCCCCGGGACAGACGAAATGAAAAACTGTTTTTT
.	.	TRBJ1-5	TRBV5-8	CASSLGQVFNQPQHF	TGTGCCAGCAGCTTGGGCCAGGTGTTCAATCAGCCCCAGCATTTT
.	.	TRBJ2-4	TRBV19	CASLTGVAKNIQYF	TGTGCCAGCCTAACGGGAGTAGCCAAAAACATTCAGTACTTC
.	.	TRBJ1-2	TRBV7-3	CASSLKPGTHYGYTF	TGTGCCAGCAGCTTAAAACCCGGGACACACTATGGCTACACCTTC
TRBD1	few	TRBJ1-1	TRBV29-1	CSAATGGSTEAFF	TGCAGCGCTGCGACAGGGGGAAGCACTGAAGCTTTCTTT
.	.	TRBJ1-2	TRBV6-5	CASSTRKESNYGYTF	TGTGCCAGCAGTACTAGGAAGGAATCGAACTATGGCTACACCTTC
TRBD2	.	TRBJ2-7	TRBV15	CATSGRLGTSGGYEQYF	TGTGCCACCAGCGGAAGACTGGGGACTAGCGGGGGCTACGAGCAGTACTTC
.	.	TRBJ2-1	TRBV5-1	CASSRRGVFYEQFF	TGCGCCAGCAGCCGCAGGGGGGTTTTCTATGAGCAGTTCTTC
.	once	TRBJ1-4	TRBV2	CASSAGGVMNEKLFF	TGTGCCAGCAGTGCCGGGGGGGTAATGAATGAAAAACTGTTTTTT
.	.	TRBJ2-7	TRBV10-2	CASSESTGYEQYF	TGCGCCAGCAGTGAGTCGACAGGCTACGAGCAGTACTTC
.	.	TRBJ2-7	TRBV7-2	CASSFTSEYEQYF	TGTGCCAGCAGCTTCACATCAGAATACGAGCAGTACTTC
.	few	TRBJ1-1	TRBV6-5	CASRFGGTEAFF	TGTGCCAGCAGGTTCGGTGGGACAGAAGCTTTCTTT
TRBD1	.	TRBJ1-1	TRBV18	CASSPGQLNTEAFF	TGTGCCAGCTCACCGGGACAGTTGAACACTGAAGCTTTCTTT
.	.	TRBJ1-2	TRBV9	CASSAPQGVRGYTF	TGTGCCAGCAGCGCTCCCCAAGGGGTACGCGGCTACACCTTC
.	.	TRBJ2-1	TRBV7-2	CASSLVGRRYNEQFF	TGTGCCAGCAGCTTAGTGGGCCGGCGTTACAATGAGCAGTTCTTC
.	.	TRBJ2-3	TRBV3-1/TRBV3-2	CASSPKDTQYF	TGTGCCAGCAGCCCTAAGGATACGCAGTATTTT
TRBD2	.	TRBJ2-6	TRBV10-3	CAIRTGGLSSGANVLTF	TGTGCCATCCGAACGGGGGGACTTAGCTCTGGGGCCAACGTCCTGACTTTC
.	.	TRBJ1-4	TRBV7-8	CASSPPAGRGEKLFF	TGTGCCAGCAGCCCGCCCGCTGGCCGGGGTGAAAAACTGTTTTTT
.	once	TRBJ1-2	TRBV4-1	CASSQQFSGVYGYTF	TGCGCCAGCAGCCAACAATTTTCAGGGGTCTATGGCTACACCTTC
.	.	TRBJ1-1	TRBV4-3	CASSQVSRLNTEAFF	TGCGCCAGCAGCCAAGTCTCGAGGCTGAACACTGAAGCTTTCTTT
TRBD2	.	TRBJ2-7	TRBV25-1	CASQGLAAYEQYF	TGTGCCAGTCAGGGACTAGCGGCCTACGAGCAGTACTTC
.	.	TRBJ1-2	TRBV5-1	CASSSTGFYGYTF	TGCGCCAGCAGCTCCACAGGGTTCTATGGCTACACCTTC
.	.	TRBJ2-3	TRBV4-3	CASSQDSGTDTQYF	TGCGCCAGCAGCCAAGATAGCGGCACAGATACGCAGTATTTT
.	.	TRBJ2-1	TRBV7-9	CASSLALKGIGSYRNEQFF	TGTGCCAGCAGCTTAGCGCTAAAGGGGATTGGTAGCTACCGCAATGAGCAGTTCTTC
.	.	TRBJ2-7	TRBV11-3	CASSLGHEQYF	TGTGCCAGCAGCTTAGGGCACGAGCAGTACTTC
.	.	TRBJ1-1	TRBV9	CASSAAGSLTEAFF	TGTGCCAGCAGCGCCGCGGGGAGTTTGACTGAAGCTTTCTTT
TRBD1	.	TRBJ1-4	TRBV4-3	CASSQDGRTGLWEKLFF	TGCGCCAGCAGCCAAGATGGGCGGACAGGGCTGTGGGAAAAACTGTTTTTT
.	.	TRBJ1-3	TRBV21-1	CASTPLTNSGNTIYF	TGTGCCAGCACCCCCCTAACGAATTCTGGAAACACCATATATTTT
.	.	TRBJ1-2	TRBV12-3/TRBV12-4	CATLVMWRPYTF	TGTGCCACCCTCGTGATGTGGAGACCCTACACCTTC
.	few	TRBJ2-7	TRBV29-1	CSVAGLYEQYF	TGCAGCGTCGCGGGACTCTACGAGCAGTACTTC
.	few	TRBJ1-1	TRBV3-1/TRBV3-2	CASSLRRGLNTEAFF	TGTGCCAGCAGCCTCCGGCGGGGTCTCAACACTGAAGCTTTCTTT
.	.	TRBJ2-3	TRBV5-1	CASSQGVRADTQYF	TGCGCCAGCAGCCAAGGGGTTCGGGCAGATACGCAGTATTTT
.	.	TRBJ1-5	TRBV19	CASSGEGQPQHF	TGTGCCAGTTCAGGGGAGGGTCAGCCCCAGCATTTT
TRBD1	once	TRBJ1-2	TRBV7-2	CASSLIQLQGGKNGYTF	TGTGCCAGCAGCCTCATTCAACTCCAGGGGGGTAAAAATGGCTACACCTTC
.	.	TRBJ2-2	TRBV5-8	CASRSTPRVFGTGELFF	TGTGCCAGCAGGTCCACTCCCAGGGTCTTTGGCACCGGGGAGCTGTTTTTT
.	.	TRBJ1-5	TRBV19	CASSILGQPHWPQHF	TGTGCCAGTAGTATATTAGGACAGCCCCATTGGCCCCAGCATTTT
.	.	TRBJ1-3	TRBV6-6	CASTADLRNTIYF	TGTGCCAGCACAGCGGACTTAAGAAACACCATATATTTT
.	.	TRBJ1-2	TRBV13	CASSLSTIVVLTF	TGTGCCAGCAGCTTATCAACCATAGTGGTGTTGACCTTC
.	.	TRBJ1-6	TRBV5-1	CASSLEGGPLHF	TGCGCCAGCAGCTTGGAGGGAGGTCCCCTCCACTTT
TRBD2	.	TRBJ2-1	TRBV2	CASSLNSGGANEQFF	TGTGCCAGCAGCCTAAATAGCGGGGGGGCCAATGAGCAGTTCTTC
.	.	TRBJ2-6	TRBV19	CASRGSSGANVLTF	TGTGCCAGTAGAGGGAGCTCTGGGGCCAACGTCCTGACTTTC